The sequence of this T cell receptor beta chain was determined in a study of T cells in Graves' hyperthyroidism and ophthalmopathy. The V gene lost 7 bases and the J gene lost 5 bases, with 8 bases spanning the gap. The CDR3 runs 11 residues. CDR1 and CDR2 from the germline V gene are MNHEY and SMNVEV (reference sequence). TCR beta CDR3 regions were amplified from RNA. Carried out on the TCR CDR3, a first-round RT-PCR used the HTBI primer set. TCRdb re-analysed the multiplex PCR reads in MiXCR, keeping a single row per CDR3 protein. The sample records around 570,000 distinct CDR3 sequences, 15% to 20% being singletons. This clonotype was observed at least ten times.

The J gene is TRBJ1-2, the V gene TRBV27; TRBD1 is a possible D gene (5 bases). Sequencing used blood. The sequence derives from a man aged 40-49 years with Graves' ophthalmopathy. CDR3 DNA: TGTGCCAGCACCTCAGGGTATGGCTACACCTTC. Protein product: CASTSGYGYTF.